The entry below describes one TCR beta chain. The germline V gene encodes CDR1 SGHDN and CDR2 FVKESK. V dropped 1 base and J dropped 6 bases, with 7 bases sitting between them. There are 12 residues in the CDR3. The data derive from a study of cytomegalovirus exposure and HLA in healthy donors. Vbeta (60) and Jbeta (13) primers were used in the PCR. This table comes from immunoSEQ multiplex PCR, and its TCRdb copy is limited to in-frame clones, with some not included. In the table there are more than 85,000 clones, over 70% of which are singletons. Sequencing input: PBMCs. V and J are TRBV14 and TRBJ2-7, with D possibly matching TRBD2 (6 bases). The TCR comes from a male donor in good health and CMV-seronegative. The CDR3 bases are TGTGCCAGCAGCCAAGGCGGGACCGAGCAGTACTTC. Translation: CASSQGGTEQYF.